A single count supports the clone carrying this T cell receptor beta chain. Per the study methods: Filtering differed, since immunoSEQ gave only junction sequences and no quality scores. The table came from immunoSEQ multiplex PCR; TCRdb's copy has only in-frame clones and leaves some out. Clone size and V and J calls were adopted from that table, with D and trimming inferred from the DNA. The sample yields 2 million or so clones, 85% to 95% seen once. This sample is drawn from a study of shared clonotypes between healthy human individuals. Study details: CD4 naive and CD4 memory each took three plates per donor, while CD8 naive took two and CD8 memory one.

V dropped 0 bases and J dropped 1; count of bases not matched to a gene: 9. Germline V gene lookup returns CDR1 SGHNT and CDR2 YYREEE (reference sequence). This CDR3 has 18 amino acids. The study drew its donors from healthy HIV-negative adults without recent acute infections or vaccinations. A CD45RA-negative memory subset and a CD45RA+ naive subset were separated from the CD4+ cells. Sequencing was carried out using naive CD4+ T cells sorted from blood. Noted subset: CD45RA+ positively selected. This TCR was recovered from a young man in good health. V is TRBV5-4 and J is TRBJ2-3; 9 bases align to TRBD2. The CDR3 loop reads CASSLEVAGAGGTDTQYF. CDR3 sequence (DNA): TGTGCCAGCAGCTTGGAGGTAGCGGGGGCCGGGGGCACAGATACGCAGTATTTT.